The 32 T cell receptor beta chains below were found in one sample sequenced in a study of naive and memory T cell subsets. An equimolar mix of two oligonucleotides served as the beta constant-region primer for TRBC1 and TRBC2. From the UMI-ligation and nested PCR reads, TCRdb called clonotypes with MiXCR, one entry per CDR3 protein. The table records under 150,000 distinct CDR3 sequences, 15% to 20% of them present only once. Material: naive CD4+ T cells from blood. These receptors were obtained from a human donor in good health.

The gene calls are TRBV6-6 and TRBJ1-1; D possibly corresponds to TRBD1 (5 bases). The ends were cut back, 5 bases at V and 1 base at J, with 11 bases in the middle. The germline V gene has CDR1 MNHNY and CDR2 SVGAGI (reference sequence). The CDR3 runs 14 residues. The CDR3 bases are TGTGCCAGCAGTCCAGGGATCACGAACACTGAAGCTTTCTTT. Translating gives CASSPGITNTEAFF.

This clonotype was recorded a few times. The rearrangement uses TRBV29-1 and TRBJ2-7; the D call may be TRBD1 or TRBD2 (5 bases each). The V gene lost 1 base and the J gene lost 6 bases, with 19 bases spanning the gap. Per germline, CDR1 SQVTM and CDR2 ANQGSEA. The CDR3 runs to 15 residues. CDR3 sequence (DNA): TGCAGCGTTGAAGTTCAGGGACGGGATCGTGGCGAGCAGTACTTC. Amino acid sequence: CSVEVQGRDRGEQYF.

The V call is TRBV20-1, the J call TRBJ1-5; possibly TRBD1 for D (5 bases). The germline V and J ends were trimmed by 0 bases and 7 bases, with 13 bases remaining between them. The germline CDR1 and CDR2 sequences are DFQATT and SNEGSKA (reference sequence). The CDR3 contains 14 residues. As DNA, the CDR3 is TGCAGTGCTAGAGATCGGGCAGGGACCCAGCCCCAGCATTTT. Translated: CSARDRAGTQPQHF.

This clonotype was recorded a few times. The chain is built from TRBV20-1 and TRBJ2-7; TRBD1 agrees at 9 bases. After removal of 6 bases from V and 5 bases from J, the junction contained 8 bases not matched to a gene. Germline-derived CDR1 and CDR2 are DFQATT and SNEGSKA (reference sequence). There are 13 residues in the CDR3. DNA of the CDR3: TGCAGTGCAGGAAAGGACAGGGGAGACGAGCAGTACTTC. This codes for CSAGKDRGDEQYF.

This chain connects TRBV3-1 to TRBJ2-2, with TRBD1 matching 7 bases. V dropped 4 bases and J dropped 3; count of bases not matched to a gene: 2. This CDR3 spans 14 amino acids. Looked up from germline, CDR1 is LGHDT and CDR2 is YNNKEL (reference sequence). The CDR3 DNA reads TGTGCCAGCAGCCCCGGGACAGACACCGGGGAGCTGTTTTTT. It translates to CASSPGTDTGELFF.

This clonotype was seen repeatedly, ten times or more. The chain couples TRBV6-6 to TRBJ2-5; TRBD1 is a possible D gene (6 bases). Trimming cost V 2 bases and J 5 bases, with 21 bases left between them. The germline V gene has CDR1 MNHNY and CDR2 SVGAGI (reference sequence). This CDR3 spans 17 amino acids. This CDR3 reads CASSYGTRAPRGETQYF. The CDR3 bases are TGTGCCAGCAGTTACGGAACTAGGGCTCCGAGGGGGGAGACCCAGTACTTC.

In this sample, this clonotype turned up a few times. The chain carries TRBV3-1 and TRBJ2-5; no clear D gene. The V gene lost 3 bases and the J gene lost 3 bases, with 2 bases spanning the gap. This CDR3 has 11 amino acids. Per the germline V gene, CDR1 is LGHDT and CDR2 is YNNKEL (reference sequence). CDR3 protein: CASSHEETQYF. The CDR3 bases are TGTGCCAGCAGCCACGAAGAGACCCAGTACTTC.

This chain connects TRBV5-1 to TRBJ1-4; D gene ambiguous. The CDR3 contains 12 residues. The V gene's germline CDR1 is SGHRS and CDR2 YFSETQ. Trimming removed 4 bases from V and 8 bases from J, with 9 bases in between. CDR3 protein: CASSQPGEKLFF. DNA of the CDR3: TGCGCCAGCAGCCAACCCGGGGAAAAACTGTTTTTT.

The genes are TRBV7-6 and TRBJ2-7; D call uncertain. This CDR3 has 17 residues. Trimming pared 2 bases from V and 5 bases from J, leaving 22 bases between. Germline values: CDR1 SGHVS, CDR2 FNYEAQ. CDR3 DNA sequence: TGTGCCAGCAGCTTATTCTTGGGTCTACTAAAGGCGGACGAGCAGTACTTC. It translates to CASSLFLGLLKADEQYF.

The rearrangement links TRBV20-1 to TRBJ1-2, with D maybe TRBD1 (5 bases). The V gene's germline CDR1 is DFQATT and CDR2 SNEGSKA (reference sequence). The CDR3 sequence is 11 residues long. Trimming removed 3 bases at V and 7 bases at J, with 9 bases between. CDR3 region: CSASTGSGYTF. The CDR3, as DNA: TGCAGTGCTAGCACAGGCTCTGGCTACACCTTC.

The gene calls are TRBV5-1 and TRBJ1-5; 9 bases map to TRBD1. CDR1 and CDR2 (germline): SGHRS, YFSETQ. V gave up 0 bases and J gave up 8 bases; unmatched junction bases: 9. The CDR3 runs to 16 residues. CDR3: CASSLEPGQGVEPQHF. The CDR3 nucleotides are TGCGCCAGCAGCTTGGAACCGGGACAGGGTGTGGAGCCCCAGCATTTT.

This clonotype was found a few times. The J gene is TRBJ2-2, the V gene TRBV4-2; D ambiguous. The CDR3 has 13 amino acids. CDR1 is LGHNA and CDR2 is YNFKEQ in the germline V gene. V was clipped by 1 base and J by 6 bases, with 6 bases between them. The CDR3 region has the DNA TGTGCCAGCAGCCAAGTTACTGCCGGGGAGCTGTTTTTT. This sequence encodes CASSQVTAGELFF.

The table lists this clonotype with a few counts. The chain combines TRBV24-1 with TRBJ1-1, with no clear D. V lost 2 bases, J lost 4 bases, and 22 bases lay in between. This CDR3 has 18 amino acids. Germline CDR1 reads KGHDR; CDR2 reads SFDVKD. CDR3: CATSDSSISGKGGTEAFF. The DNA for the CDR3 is TGTGCCACCAGTGATTCCAGCATCTCCGGTAAGGGCGGCACTGAAGCTTTCTTT.

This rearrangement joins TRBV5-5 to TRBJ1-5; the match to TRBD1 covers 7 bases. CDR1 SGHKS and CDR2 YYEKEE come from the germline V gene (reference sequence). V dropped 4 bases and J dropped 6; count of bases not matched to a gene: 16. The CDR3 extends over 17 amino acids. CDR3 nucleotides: TGTGCCAGCAGCCCCGAGGGGAGACAGGGTTTGGGTCAGCCCCAGCATTTT. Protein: CASSPEGRQGLGQPQHF.

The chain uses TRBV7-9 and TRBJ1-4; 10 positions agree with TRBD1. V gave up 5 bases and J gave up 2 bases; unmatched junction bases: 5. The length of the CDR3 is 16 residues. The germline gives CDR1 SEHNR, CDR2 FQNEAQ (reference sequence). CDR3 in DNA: TGTGCCAGCAGCCGCGGACAGGGGGGGACTAATGAAAAACTGTTTTTT. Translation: CASSRGQGGTNEKLFF.

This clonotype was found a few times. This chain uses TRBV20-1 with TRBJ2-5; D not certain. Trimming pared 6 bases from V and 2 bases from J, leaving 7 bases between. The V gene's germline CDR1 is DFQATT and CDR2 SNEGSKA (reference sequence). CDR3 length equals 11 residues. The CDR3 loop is CSAPRQETQYF. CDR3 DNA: TGCAGTGCGCCCCGTCAAGAGACCCAGTACTTC.

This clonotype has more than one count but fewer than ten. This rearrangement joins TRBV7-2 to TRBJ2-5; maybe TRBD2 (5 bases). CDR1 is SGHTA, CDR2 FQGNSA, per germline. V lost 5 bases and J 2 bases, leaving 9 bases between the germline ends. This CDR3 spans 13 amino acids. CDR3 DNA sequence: TGTGCCAGCAGCGCCGGGATGCAAGAGACCCAGTACTTC. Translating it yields CASSAGMQETQYF. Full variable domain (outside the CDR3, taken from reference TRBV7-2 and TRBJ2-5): GAGVSQSPSNKVTEKGKDVELRCDPISGHTALYWYRQSLGQGLEFLIYFQGNSAPDKSGLPSDRFSAERTGGSVSTLTIQRTQQEDSAVYLCASSAGMQETQYFGPGTRLLVL.

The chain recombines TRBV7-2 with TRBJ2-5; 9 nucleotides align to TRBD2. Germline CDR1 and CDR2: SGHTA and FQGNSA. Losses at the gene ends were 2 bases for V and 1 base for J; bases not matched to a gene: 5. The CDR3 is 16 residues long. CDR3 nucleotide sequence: TGTGCCAGCAGCTTAAATCCTAGCGGGATCCAAGAGACCCAGTACTTC. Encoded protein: CASSLNPSGIQETQYF.

Here the CDR3 reads CASSEQGQVAYEQYF. As DNA, the CDR3 is TGTGCCAGCAGTGAACAGGGACAGGTAGCCTACGAGCAGTACTTC. The chain couples TRBV2 to TRBJ2-7, with 8 bases matching TRBD1. V lost 2 bases, J lost 2 bases, and 5 bases stayed unmatched. The CDR3 contains 15 residues. Germline CDR1 reads SNHLY; CDR2 reads FYNNEI.

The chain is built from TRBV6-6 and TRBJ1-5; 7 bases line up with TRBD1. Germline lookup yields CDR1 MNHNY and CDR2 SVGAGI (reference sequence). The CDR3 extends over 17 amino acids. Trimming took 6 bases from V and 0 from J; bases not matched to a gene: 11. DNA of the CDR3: TGTGCCAGCAGCCAGGGGGTGTGGGCAGATAGCAATCAGCCCCAGCATTTT. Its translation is CASSQGVWADSNQPQHF.

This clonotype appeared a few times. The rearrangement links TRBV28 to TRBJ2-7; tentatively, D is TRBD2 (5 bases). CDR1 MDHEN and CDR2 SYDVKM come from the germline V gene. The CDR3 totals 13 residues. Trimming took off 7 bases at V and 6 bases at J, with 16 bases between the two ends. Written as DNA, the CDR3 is TGTGCCAGCACCTCGTCCCCCGGACTCGAGCAGTACTTC. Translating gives CASTSSPGLEQYF.

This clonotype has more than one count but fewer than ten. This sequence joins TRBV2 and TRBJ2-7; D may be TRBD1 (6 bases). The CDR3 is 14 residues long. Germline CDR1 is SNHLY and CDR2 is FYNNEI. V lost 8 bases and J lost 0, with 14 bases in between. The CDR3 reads CASLDRIHSYEQYF. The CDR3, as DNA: TGTGCCAGCTTAGACAGGATCCACTCCTACGAGCAGTACTTC.

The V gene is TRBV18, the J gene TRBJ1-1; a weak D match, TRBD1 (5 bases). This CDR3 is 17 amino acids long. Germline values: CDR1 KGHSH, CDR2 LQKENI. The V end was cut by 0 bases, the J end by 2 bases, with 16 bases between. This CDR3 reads CASSPPSGLSGNTEAFF. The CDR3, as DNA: TGTGCCAGCTCACCACCGTCGGGGCTTAGCGGAAACACTGAAGCTTTCTTT.

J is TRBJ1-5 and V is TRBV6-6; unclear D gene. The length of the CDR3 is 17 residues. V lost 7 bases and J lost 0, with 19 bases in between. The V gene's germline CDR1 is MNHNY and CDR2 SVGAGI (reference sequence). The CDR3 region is CASTQRAGELSNQPQHF. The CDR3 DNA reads TGTGCCAGCACCCAGCGAGCGGGCGAACTTAGCAATCAGCCCCAGCATTTT.

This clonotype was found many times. Here the CDR3 DNA reads TGTGCCAGCAGCCCACGAGGTGGGGGCAGCTCCTACGAGCAGTACTTC. The encoded protein is CASSPRGGGSSYEQYF. This rearrangement joins TRBV13 to TRBJ2-7; tentatively, D is TRBD1 (6 bases). CDR3 length: 16 residues. Trimming took off 5 bases at V and 0 bases at J, with 17 bases between the two ends. Germline assignment: CDR1 PRHDT and CDR2 FYEKMQ (reference sequence).

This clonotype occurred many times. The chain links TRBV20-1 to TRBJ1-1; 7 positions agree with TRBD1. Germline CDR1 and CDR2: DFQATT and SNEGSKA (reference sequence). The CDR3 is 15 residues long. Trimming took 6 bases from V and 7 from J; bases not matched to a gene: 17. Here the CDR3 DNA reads TGCAGTGCCCTCCAATTTCATACCGGGACAGATGAAGCTTTCTTT. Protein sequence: CSALQFHTGTDEAFF.

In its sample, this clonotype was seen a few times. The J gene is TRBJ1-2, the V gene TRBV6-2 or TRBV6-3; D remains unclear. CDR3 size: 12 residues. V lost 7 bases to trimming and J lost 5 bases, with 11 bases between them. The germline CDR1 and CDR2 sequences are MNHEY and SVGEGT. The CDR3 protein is CASTISGYGYTF. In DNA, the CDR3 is TGTGCCAGCACCATTTCGGGGTATGGCTACACCTTC.

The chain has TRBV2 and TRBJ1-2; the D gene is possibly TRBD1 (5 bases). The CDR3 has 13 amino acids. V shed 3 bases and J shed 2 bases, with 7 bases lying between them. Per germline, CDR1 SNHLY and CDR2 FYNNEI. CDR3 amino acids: CASSEGGNYGYTF. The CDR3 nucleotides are TGTGCCAGCAGTGAGGGGGGGAACTATGGCTACACCTTC.

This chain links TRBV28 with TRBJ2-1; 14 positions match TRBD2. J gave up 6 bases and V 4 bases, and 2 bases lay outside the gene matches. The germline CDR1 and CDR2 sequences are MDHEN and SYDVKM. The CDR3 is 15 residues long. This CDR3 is CASSSGTSGSNEQFF. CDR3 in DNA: TGTGCCAGCAGTTCAGGGACTAGCGGGAGCAATGAGCAGTTCTTC.

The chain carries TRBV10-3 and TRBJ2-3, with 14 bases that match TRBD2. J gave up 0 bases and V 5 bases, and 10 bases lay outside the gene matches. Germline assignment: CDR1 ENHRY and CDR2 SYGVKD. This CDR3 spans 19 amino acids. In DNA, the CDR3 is TGTGCCATCAGTAGACCTCGACTAGCGGGAGGGTCGAGCACAGATACGCAGTATTTT. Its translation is CAISRPRLAGGSSTDTQYF.

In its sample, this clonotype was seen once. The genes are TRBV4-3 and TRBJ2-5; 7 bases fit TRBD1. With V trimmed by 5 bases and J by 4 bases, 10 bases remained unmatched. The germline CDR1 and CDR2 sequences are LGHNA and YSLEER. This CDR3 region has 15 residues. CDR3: CASSAQTGYAETQYF. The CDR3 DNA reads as TGCGCCAGCAGCGCCCAGACAGGGTACGCAGAGACCCAGTACTTC.

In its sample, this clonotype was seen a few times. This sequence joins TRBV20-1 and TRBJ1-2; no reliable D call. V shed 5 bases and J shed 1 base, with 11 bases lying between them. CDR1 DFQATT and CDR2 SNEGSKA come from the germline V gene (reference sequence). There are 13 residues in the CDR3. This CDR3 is CSAEVRVNYGYTF. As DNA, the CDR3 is TGCAGTGCTGAGGTCCGGGTTAACTATGGCTACACCTTC.